This is a list of T cell receptor beta chains from one sample in a study of blood T cells in healthy people across ages. TCRdb redid the calling of the 5' RACE reads with MiXCR, one entry per CDR3 protein. The table shows 600,000 to 850,000 distinct CDR3 sequences, with around 40% occurring only once. Sequencing was done on a sample of blood. The receptor set was obtained from a woman aged 55-69 years in good health. Both conserved end residues are part of each CDR3. The order of the fields is J gene, V gene, CDR3 length, CDR3 protein.

J: TRBJ1-5; V: TRBV20-1; length: 16; CDR3: CSAATFRPSSNQPQHF
J: TRBJ2-3; V: TRBV20-1; length: 12; CDR3: CSARVVLAPQYF
J: TRBJ2-7; V: TRBV15; length: 15; CDR3: CATSRDRDGAYEQYF
J: TRBJ1-1; V: TRBV3-1; length: 16; CDR3: CASSQVGGGQGAEAFF
J: TRBJ2-1; V: TRBV20-1; length: 13; CDR3: CSVATGTYNEQFF
J: TRBJ2-1; V: TRBV20-1; length: 14; CDR3: CSARGRGRYNEQFF
J: TRBJ2-1; V: TRBV6-2/TRBV6-3; length: 16; CDR3: CASSFPVGDFYNEQFF
J: TRBJ2-7; V: TRBV7-6; length: 17; CDR3: CASSLNSGTGGFNEQYF
J: TRBJ2-4; V: TRBV7-2; length: 15; CDR3: CASSSIAGWILKEYF
J: TRBJ2-1; V: TRBV5-1; length: 15; CDR3: CASSPSGGNYNEQFF
J: TRBJ2-1; V: TRBV12-3/TRBV12-4; length: 15; CDR3: CASSMGQGTYNEQFF
J: TRBJ2-1; V: TRBV10-3; length: 15; CDR3: CAISEGTSSYNEQFF
J: TRBJ1-4; V: TRBV20-1; length: 13; CDR3: CSATGTGYEKLFF
J: TRBJ2-3; V: TRBV10-3; length: 15; CDR3: CAIGVAGGSTDTQYF
J: TRBJ2-7; V: TRBV6-1; length: 12; CDR3: CASSGEVYEQYF
J: TRBJ2-7; V: TRBV27; length: 14; CDR3: CASSYRQGSYEQYF
J: TRBJ2-3; V: TRBV29-1; length: 14; CDR3: CSVKRPPLGDTQYF
J: TRBJ1-5; V: TRBV9; length: 15; CDR3: CASSRTGDLSQPQHF
J: TRBJ2-7; V: TRBV5-1; length: 13; CDR3: CASSAWTEDAQYF
J: TRBJ2-1; V: TRBV6-5; length: 15; CDR3: CAGSLPGVPYNEQFF
J: TRBJ2-3; V: TRBV7-3; length: 16; CDR3: CASSFGGGAVADTQYF
J: TRBJ2-7; V: TRBV28; length: 14; CDR3: CASSRRLASYEQYF
J: TRBJ2-2; V: TRBV5-1; length: 15; CDR3: CASSLAGQNTGELFF
J: TRBJ2-5; V: TRBV20-1; length: 12; CDR3: CSARRALETQYF
J: TRBJ2-1; V: TRBV5-1; length: 14; CDR3: CASSSVAGAHEQFF
J: TRBJ2-7; V: TRBV6-2/TRBV6-3; length: 16; CDR3: CASRLTSAPHPAEQYF
J: TRBJ1-1; V: TRBV30; length: 16; CDR3: CAWSHRRSGREAEAFF
J: NA; V: TRBV5-1; length: 15; CDR3: CASSLGRGTAYEQYF
J: TRBJ2-7; V: TRBV5-1; length: 16; CDR3: CASSYPDRVTIYEQYF
J: TRBJ1-5; V: TRBV4-3; length: 16; CDR3: CASSQEEVGSKKPQHF
J: TRBJ1-2; V: TRBV28; length: 18; CDR3: CASSTDPRTGNFNYGYTF
J: TRBJ2-7; V: TRBV2; length: 14; CDR3: CASSDLGRSSEQYF
J: TRBJ2-1; V: TRBV14; length: 14; CDR3: CASSRQVVSNEQFF
J: TRBJ1-2; V: TRBV6-5; length: 15; CDR3: CASRFQGGANYGYTF
J: TRBJ2-1; V: TRBV20-1; length: 16; CDR3: CSARDRLRGTYNEQFF
J: TRBJ1-6; V: TRBV28; length: 14; CDR3: CASSLAGLSSPLHF
J: TRBJ2-7; V: TRBV7-9; length: 13; CDR3: CASGGQGEYEQYF
J: TRBJ2-3; V: TRBV14; length: 14; CDR3: CASSEWGGTDTQYF
J: TRBJ2-5; V: TRBV20-1; length: 15; CDR3: CSWGSSGRGQETQYF
J: TRBJ2-7; V: TRBV27; length: 12; CDR3: CASSIMGYEQYF
J: TRBJ2-5; V: TRBV24-1; length: 13; CDR3: CATSEGPQETQYF
J: TRBJ2-1; V: TRBV10-3; length: 11; CDR3: CATTGDNEQFF
J: NA; V: TRBV5-1; length: 15; CDR3: CASSWIDRGDYEQYF
J: TRBJ2-1; V: TRBV28; length: 16; CDR3: CASSLPRERFVDEQFF
J: TRBJ1-1; V: TRBV7-2; length: 15; CDR3: CASSPGTGFREEAFF
J: TRBJ2-2; V: TRBV7-7; length: 14; CDR3: CASSPDRSGGELFF
J: TRBJ2-5; V: TRBV25-1; length: 13; CDR3: CASSEWVGETQYF
J: TRBJ2-1; V: TRBV14; length: 13; CDR3: CASSHQRKKTQFF
J: TRBJ2-5; V: TRBV29-1; length: 13; CDR3: CSATQGPQETQYF
J: TRBJ2-3; V: TRBV6-6; length: 16; CDR3: CASSYGLAGATDTQYF
J: TRBJ2-3; V: TRBV5-1; length: 17; CDR3: CASSLVGLAQLTDTQYF
J: NA; V: TRBV20-1; length: 13; CDR3: CSVETSRSYEQYF
J: TRBJ2-2; V: TRBV24-1; length: 19; CDR3: CATSAALGLAGVNTGELFF
J: TRBJ1-4; V: TRBV5-6; length: 15; CDR3: CASSSTTGVSEKLFF
J: TRBJ2-5; V: TRBV2; length: 15; CDR3: CASSPTTTLAETQYF